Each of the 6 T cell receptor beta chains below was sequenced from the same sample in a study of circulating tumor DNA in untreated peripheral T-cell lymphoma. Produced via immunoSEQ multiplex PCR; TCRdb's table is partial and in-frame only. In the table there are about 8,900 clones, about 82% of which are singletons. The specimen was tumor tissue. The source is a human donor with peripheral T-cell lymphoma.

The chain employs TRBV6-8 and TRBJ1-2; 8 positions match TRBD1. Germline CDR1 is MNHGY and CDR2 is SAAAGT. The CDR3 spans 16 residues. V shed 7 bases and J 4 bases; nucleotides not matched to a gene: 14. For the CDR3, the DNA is TGTGCCAGCACTTCGGGACAGGAGCACACACCCTATGGCTACACCTTC. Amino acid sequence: CASTSGQEHTPYGYTF.

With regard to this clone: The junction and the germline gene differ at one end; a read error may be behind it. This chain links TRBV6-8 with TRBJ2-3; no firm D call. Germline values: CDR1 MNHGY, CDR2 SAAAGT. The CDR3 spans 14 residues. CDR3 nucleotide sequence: TGTGCCATCAGTATAACACCCCTCACAGATACGCAGTATTTT. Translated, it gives CAISITPLTDTQYF.

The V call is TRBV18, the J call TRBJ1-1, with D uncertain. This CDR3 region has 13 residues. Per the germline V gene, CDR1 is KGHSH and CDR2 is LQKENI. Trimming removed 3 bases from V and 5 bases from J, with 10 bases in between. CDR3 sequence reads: CASSPQRETEAFF. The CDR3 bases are TGTGCCAGCTCACCTCAAAGGGAAACTGAAGCTTTCTTT.

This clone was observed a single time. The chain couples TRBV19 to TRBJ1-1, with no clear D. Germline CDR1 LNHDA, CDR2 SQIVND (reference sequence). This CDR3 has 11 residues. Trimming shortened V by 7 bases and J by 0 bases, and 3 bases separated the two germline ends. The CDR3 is CASTMNTEAFF. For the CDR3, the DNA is TGTGCCAGTACTATGAACACTGAAGCTTTCTTT.

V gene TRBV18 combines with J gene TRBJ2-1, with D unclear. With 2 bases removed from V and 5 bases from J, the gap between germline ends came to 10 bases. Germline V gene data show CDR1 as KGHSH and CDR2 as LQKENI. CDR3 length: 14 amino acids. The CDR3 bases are TGTGCCAGCTCACCAGTTGAGAAGGACAATGAGCAGTTCTTC. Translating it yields CASSPVEKDNEQFF.

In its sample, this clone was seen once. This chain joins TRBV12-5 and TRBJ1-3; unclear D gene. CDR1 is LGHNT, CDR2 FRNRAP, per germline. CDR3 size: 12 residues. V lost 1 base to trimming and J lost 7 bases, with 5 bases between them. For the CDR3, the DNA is TGTGCTAGTGGTTTGGACAGCAACACCATATATTTT. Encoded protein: CASGLDSNTIYF.